Listed here are 5 T cell receptor beta chains from one sample, sequenced in a study of prognosis after radiotherapy for stage I lung cancer. It was by two-round multiplex PCR that TCR beta CDR3 was amplified from genomic DNA. Each TRBV and TRBJ gene had its own primer in the first PCR round. TCRdb recomputed calls from the multiplex PCR reads with MiXCR, one row per CDR3 protein. The sample has around 16,000 distinct CDR3 sequences, approximately 40% seen once; the top ten hold less than 50%. Material: PBMCs, obtained before or after stereotactic body radiation therapy (not recorded which). Every receptor here comes from a donor over 45 with non-small cell lung cancer.

In its sample, this clonotype was seen many times. The V gene is TRBV2, the J gene TRBJ2-5; D not certain. The germline gives CDR1 SNHLY, CDR2 FYNNEI. The CDR3 spans 11 residues. The ends were cut back, 7 bases at V and 2 bases at J, with 5 bases in the middle. CDR3 protein: CASKAQETQYF. The DNA of the CDR3 is TGTGCCAGCAAAGCACAAGAGACCCAGTACTTC.

This clonotype was picked up many times. This chain uses TRBV10-2 with TRBJ2-3, with a possible D match to TRBD2 (6 bases). Germline-derived CDR1 and CDR2 are WSHSY and SAAADI. Trimming left V 4 bases short and J 1 base short, with 9 bases between. This CDR3 is built from 14 residues. This chain's CDR3 is CASSVSGRTDTQYF. The CDR3 DNA sequence: TGCGCCAGCAGTGTCAGCGGGCGCACAGATACGCAGTATTTT.

V usage is TRBV2 and J usage is TRBJ2-1; D not certain. CDR1 is SNHLY and CDR2 is FYNNEI in the germline V gene. CDR3 size: 12 residues. The V and J ends lost 2 bases and 11 bases respectively, with 10 bases between them. In nucleotides, the CDR3 is TGTGCCAGCAGTGAATGGGCGAGTAAGCAGTTCTTC. Protein: CASSEWASKQFF.

V is TRBV6-5 and J is TRBJ2-2; 11 nucleotides line up with TRBD2. V gave up 6 bases and J gave up 1 base; unmatched junction bases: 16. The CDR3 length is 20 residues. Germline CDR1 and CDR2: MNHEY and SVGAGI. The CDR3 bases are TGTGCCAGCAGCCACTCGCCCTGTGTTACTAGCGGGAGGAACACCGGGGAGCTGTTTTTT. Amino acids: CASSHSPCVTSGRNTGELFF.

This clonotype is medium-sized in the sample. This chain links TRBV28 with TRBJ2-7; no clear D. The length of the CDR3 is 12 residues. Germline CDR1 reads MDHEN; CDR2 reads SYDVKM. V was clipped by 7 bases and J by 4 bases, with 11 bases between them. CDR3 sequence: CASTSSQYEQYF. CDR3 sequence (DNA): TGTGCCAGCACCTCTAGTCAGTACGAGCAGTACTTC.